This TCR beta chain was sequenced during a study of early T cells in non-severe SARS-CoV-2 infection (dated by TCRdb to 2020 to 2022). Study-level background: Bulk RNA from unsorted whole blood was used for TCR sequencing, so alpha and beta chains could not be paired. Points the paper makes about the study in general: VDJdb matching was skewed toward anti-spike CD8 responses and likely underestimated virus-specific expansions, missing private and CD4 specificities.

For this clonotype: Its binding antigen is unknown. This may arise from a read error, as a much more abundant clone is one base away.

From the cysteine through the phenylalanine, the CDR3 covers 15 amino acids. Only the CDR3 portion is preserved as DNA: 45 bases, with reading frame beginning at the first base. The CDR1 and CDR2 encoded by the germline V gene are SGHRS and YFSETQ. Trimming removed 6 bases from V and 4 bases from J; the gene matches leave 7 bases unexplained. A case-control design nested within a healthcare worker cohort in London, UK, was used, with weekly nasopharyngeal swab PCR tests and blood sampling performed. Between 23 and 31 March 2020, the week of the UK lockdown, healthcare workers were enrolled and then followed up weekly for as long as 16 weeks. The method behind the library was 5' RACE. Sequencing instrument: NextSeq 500. In the TCR library protocol, unique molecular identifiers were attached to individual cDNA molecules to correct for PCR bias and sequencing error. TCR alpha and beta chains were both sequenced, and the abundances of alpha and beta sequences in each sample were closely correlated with each other. The study's own analysis went as follows. Decombinator V4 was used to annotate TCR sequences for V gene, J gene and CDR3. TCRs were defined as expanded if a significant change between any two time points was detected under a Poisson model with p below 0.0001. Abundances of TCRs were expressed as counts per million after normalisation to the total number of TCRs sequenced in each sample. MAIT TCRs were defined by TRAV1-2 paired with TRAJ12, TRAJ20 or TRAJ33, and iNKT TCRs by TRAV10 paired with TRAJ18. VDJdb, accessed 1 November 2021, was searched for CMV, EBV and SARS-CoV-2 annotated TCRs, with TCRs annotated for multiple antigens excluded. TCRdb redid the processing of the public reads, applying fastp at Q25 and MiXCR, and retained in-frame beta chains. Every CDR3 protein is listed once, alongside the most common genes and DNA of its rows. The V and J calls were determined by TCRdb, not by the authors. The sample table contains fewer than 120,000 distinct CDR3 sequences; only one count was recorded for around 12% of them. Together, the top ten hold around 4.1% of the sample.

The rearranged segments are TRBV5-1 and TRBJ2-2, and 9 bases in between align with TRBD1. This sample comprised whole blood, obtained at baseline. The receptor comes from an adult who was a healthcare worker with PCR-confirmed SARS-CoV-2 infection or an uninfected control (not recorded which). The bases read TGCGCCAGCAACATCGGACAGGGGAGCACCGGGGAGCTGTTTTTT. This translates into CASNIGQGSTGELFF.